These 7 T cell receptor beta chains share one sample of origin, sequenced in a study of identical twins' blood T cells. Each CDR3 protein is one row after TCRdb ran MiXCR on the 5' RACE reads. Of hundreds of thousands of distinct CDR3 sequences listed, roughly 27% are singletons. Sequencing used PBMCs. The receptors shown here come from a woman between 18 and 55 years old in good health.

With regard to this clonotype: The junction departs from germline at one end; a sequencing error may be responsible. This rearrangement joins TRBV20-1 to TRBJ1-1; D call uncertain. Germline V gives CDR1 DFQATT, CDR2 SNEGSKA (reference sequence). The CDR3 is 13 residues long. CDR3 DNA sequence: TGCAGTGCGAGAGCTGGGAGTAACACTGAAGCTTTCTTT. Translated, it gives CSARAGSNTEAFF.

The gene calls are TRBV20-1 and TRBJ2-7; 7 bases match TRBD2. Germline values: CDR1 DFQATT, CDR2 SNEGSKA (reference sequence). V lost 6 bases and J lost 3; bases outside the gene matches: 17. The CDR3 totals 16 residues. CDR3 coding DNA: TGCAGTGCAAACCATCCTGGCGGGAGCGCCAACTACGAGCAGTACTTC. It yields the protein CSANHPGGSANYEQYF.

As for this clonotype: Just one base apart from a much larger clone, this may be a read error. In DNA form, the CDR3 reads TGTGCCAGCAGTTTCTGTTCCTACGAGCAGTACTTC. This codes for CASSFCSYEQYF. The chain couples TRBV12-3 or TRBV12-4 to TRBJ2-7; D unclear. The CDR3 has 12 residues. V was trimmed by 3 bases and J by 1 base, leaving 4 bases between them.

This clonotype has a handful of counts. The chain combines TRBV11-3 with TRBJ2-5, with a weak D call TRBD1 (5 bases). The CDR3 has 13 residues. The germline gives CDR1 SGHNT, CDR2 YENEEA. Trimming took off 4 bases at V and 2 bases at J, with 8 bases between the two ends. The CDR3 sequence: CASSSRAQETQYF. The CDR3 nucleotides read TGTGCCAGCAGCTCCAGGGCGCAAGAGACCCAGTACTTC. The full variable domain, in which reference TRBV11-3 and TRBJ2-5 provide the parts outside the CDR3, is EAGVVQSPRYKIIEKKQPVAFWCNPISGHNTLYWYLQNLGQGPELLIRYENEEAVDDSQLPKDRFSAERLKGVDSTLKIQPAELGDSAVYLCASSSRAQETQYFGPGTRLLVL.

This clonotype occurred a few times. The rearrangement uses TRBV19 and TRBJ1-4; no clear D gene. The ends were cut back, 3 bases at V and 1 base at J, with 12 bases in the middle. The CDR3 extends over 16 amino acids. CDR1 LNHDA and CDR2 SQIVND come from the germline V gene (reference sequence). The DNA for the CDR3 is TGTGCCAGTAGTATCTCCCGGACCCGAACTAATGAAAAACTGTTTTTT. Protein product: CASSISRTRTNEKLFF.

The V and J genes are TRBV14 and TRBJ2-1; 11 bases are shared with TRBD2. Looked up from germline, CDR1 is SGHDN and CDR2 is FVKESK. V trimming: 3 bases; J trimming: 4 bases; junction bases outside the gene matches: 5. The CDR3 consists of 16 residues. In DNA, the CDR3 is TGTGCCAGCAGCCACGTACTAGCGGGAGTGTACAATGAGCAGTTCTTC. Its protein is CASSHVLAGVYNEQFF.

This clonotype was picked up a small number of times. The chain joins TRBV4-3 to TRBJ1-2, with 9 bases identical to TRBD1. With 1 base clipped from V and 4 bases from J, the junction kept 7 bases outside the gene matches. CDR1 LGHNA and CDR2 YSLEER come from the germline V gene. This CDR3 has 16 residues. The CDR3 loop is CASSQAGDRDAYGYTF. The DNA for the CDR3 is TGCGCCAGCAGCCAAGCGGGGGACAGGGATGCCTATGGCTACACCTTC.